This TCR beta chain was recorded in a study of cytomegalovirus exposure and HLA in healthy donors. General study results and limits: CMV antigen specificity of a few CMV-associated chains was confirmed in vitro.

The study ran its PCR with 60 Vbeta and 13 Jbeta primers. The data were produced by immunoSEQ multiplex PCR, yet TCRdb's version contains in-frame clones alone and is incomplete. The profile shows fewer than 250,000 clones, 75% to 80% of them singletons. CDR1 is MNHEY and CDR2 is SVGAGI in the germline V gene. The V end lost 3 bases, the J end lost 4 bases, and 12 bases lay between the germline ends. The CDR3 has 15 amino acids. Concerning this clone itself: The antigen is unknown.

Material: PBMCs. The TCR was taken from a man between 18 and 29 years old in good health and CMV-seronegative. The chain recombines TRBV6-5 with TRBJ1-4; D gene uncertain. CDR3 in amino acids: CASSYGGSLNEKLFF. The CDR3 nucleotides are TGTGCCAGCAGTTATGGCGGCAGCCTTAATGAAAAACTGTTTTTT.